This T cell receptor (beta chain) was found in a study of shared clonotypes between healthy human individuals. Whole-study results and caveats: Sampling covered nothing but blood. Tissue TCR repertoires likely differ from those found in blood.

The length of the CDR3 is 15 residues. The V gene end was trimmed by 5 bases and the J gene end by 0 bases; junction bases not matched to a gene: 6. Germline CDR1 reads SGHKS; CDR2 reads YYEKEE (reference sequence). Profiled with immunoSEQ multiplex PCR; TCRdb holds only in-frame clones, not every one. The repertoire holds around 500,000 clones, with roughly 77% as singletons. Notes on this clone: Its antigen is unknown.

Sequencing used PBMCs. The receptor comes from a woman aged 35 to 49 in good health. Some clones in this sample may be carry-over from other donors' samples. This chain links TRBV5-5 with TRBJ2-5, with 8 positions matching TRBD1. The CDR3 sequence is CASRADRAYQETQYF. The CDR3 DNA reads as TGTGCCAGCAGGGCGGACAGGGCGTACCAAGAGACCCAGTACTTC.